These T cell receptor beta chains were read from a single sample in a study of CD8+ T cells in alopecia areata. The data were produced by immunoSEQ multiplex PCR, yet TCRdb's version contains in-frame clones alone and is incomplete. The data hold around 140,000 clones, with about half observed a single time. The input for sequencing was CD4+ T cells sorted from blood, taken at week 0. These receptor sequences come from a human donor with alopecia areata. Each CDR3 is given with its conserved first and last residue. A D gene is named only where the DNA matches it firmly. A row's size may be missing; if present it is once, few, many or a size class.

.	TRBV7-9	.	TRBJ2-1	TGTGCCAGCAGCTTAAGTGTCAGGGTAAATGAGCAGTTCTTC	CASSLSVRVNEQFF
TRBD2	TRBV30	few	TRBJ2-1	TGTGCCTGGAGGTCCAGCGGGAGGGCCCACGAGCAGTTCTTC	CAWRSSGRAHEQFF
.	TRBV4-1	.	TRBJ2-5	TGCGCCAGCAGCCTACAGGCTCAGGAGACCCAGTACTTC	CASSLQAQETQYF
TRBD2	TRBV11-2	.	TRBJ2-7	TGTGCCAGCAGCATAGCGGGAGGGCCATACGAGCAGTACTTC	CASSIAGGPYEQYF
TRBD2	TRBV6-4	.	TRBJ2-3	TGTGCCAGCAGTGACTCACTAGCGGGAGTGATGACAGATACGCAGTATTTT	CASSDSLAGVMTDTQYF
.	TRBV6-6	few	TRBJ2-7	TGTGCCGCCGGTCAATACGAGCAGTACTTC	CAAGQYEQYF
TRBD1	TRBV7-2	.	TRBJ2-7	TGTGCCAGCAGCTTGAACAGGGGGTACGAGCAGTACTTC	CASSLNRGYEQYF
.	TRBV7-2	.	TRBJ1-2	TGTGCCAGCAGCTCGAGACACCTGACGGGGGCCTTC	CASSSRHLTGAF
TRBD1	TRBV29-1	.	TRBJ2-7	TGCAGCGTCGGACAGGGACGCGGCTACGAGCAGTACTTC	CSVGQGRGYEQYF
TRBD2	TRBV29-1	few	TRBJ2-7	TGCAGCGTTGCAGCGGGGCCCGAGCAGTACTTC	CSVAAGPEQYF
.	TRBV25-1	many	TRBJ2-7	TGTGCCAGCAGTAATCACAACGAGCAGTACTTC	CASSNHNEQYF
.	TRBV14	many	TRBJ2-6	TGTGCCAGCAGCCCCATATTCTCTGGGGCCAACGTCCTGACTTTC	CASSPIFSGANVLTF
.	TRBV6-5	once	TRBJ2-5	TGTGCCAGCAGTTTAGTCGGCGGGCGGACCCAGTACTTC	CASSLVGGRTQYF
.	TRBV5-1	few	TRBJ1-5	TGCGCCAGCAGCCCTGACCCCCTTGACGGCAATCAGCCCCAGCATTTT	CASSPDPLDGNQPQHF
TRBD2	TRBV28	few	TRBJ2-7	TGTGCCAGCACTCCCGGGACTAGACCTTACGAGCAGTACTTC	CASTPGTRPYEQYF
.	TRBV15	.	TRBJ2-7	TGTGCCACCAGCAGAGACCCTCCCCGGGTGGCCCCCTACGAGCAGTACTTC	CATSRDPPRVAPYEQYF